One TCR beta chain is described in this entry. Germline assignment: CDR1 SGDLS and CDR2 YYNGEE. The CDR3 contains 15 residues. The V end lost 0 bases, the J end lost 5 bases, and 12 bases lay between the germline ends. This sample stems from a study of blood T cell repertoires in COVID-19. In the study overall: The samples span acute and convalescent COVID-19 from the United States, Italy and Spain. Sources were T cells, B-cell-depleted T cells, or PBMCs; the material itself was cDNA or gDNA.

In the original analysis: Reference gene primer amplification gave estimated nucleated cell counts. The protocol was immunoSEQ multiplex PCR, while the TCRdb copy is restricted to in-frame clones and leaves out a portion. V and J calls plus clone size are reproduced from that table; the DNA served to infer D and trimming. The sample yields about 150,000 clones, about 80% seen once. The chain has TRBV9 and TRBJ2-1; a weak D match, TRBD2 (6 bases). The source of this sequence is a woman aged 55 to 70 with acute or convalescent COVID-19. The material sequenced was peripheral blood. This CDR3 is CASSVGVAAHNEQFF. DNA of the CDR3: TGTGCCAGCAGCGTAGGGGTAGCGGCTCACAATGAGCAGTTCTTC.